This T cell receptor beta chain was recorded in a study of PD-1 blockade in classical Hodgkin lymphoma. Sequencing was performed with immunoSEQ multiplex PCR; in TCRdb, only in-frame clones are kept and a portion is missing. In the table there are some 39,000 clones, about three quarters of which are singletons. Study observations and caveats: It was among complete responders that baseline diversity resembled that of newly diagnosed patients. Some patients started nivolumab under 1 year after ASCT, and they were excluded. Relapsed/refractory patients reportedly had lower baseline diversity than newly diagnosed patients. There remain no defined causes for the repertoire differences, which possibly reflect disease activity or prior therapy.

Losses at the gene ends were 4 bases for V and 1 base for J; bases not matched to a gene: 9. CDR1 and CDR2 from the germline V gene are LGHNA and YSLEER. The CDR3 extends over 17 amino acids. The time point was: cycle 4 day 1 (C4D1), after six to seven weeks of nivolumab. Each and every patient relapsed after autologous stem cell transplantation, and patients got differing brentuximab vedotin exposure. With respect to this clone: Its antigen is currently unknown.

The specimen comprised peripheral blood mononuclear cells (PBMCs), sampled before the fourth cycle of nivolumab. The clonotype was recovered from a human donor with classical Hodgkin lymphoma. V and J are TRBV4-3 and TRBJ2-7; TRBD2 matches 11 bases. In DNA, the CDR3 is TGCGCCAGCAGCCCCGGGCCCGTAGCGGGGGGGTCCTACGAGCAGTACTTC. Translated, it gives CASSPGPVAGGSYEQYF.